The clone carrying this T cell receptor beta chain was observed at least ten times. Its antigen is as yet unknown. The sample originates from a study of metastatic and nonmetastatic thyroid tumors. About the research overall: Repertoire comparison spanned blood and tumor or nodule tissue of malignant and benign thyroid patients. General study points: Benign nodules reportedly had significantly lower TCR beta diversity than malignant thyroid tumors in blood and tumor.

Original data processing: Using the CDR3 differences seen across clinicopathological groups, the authors built a distant-metastasis classifier for papillary thyroid cancer, which was meant to discriminate distant-metastatic patients. TCRdb reanalyzed the PCR reads with MiXCR. The V and J calls follow TCRdb's processing rather than the paper's. This sample carries around 65,000 clones, 14% of them seen once, and the ten largest clones take approximately 7%. Thyroid surgery was preceded by no treatment in any patient. Sequencing was carried out using blood. This clonotype originated in a male donor with papillary thyroid cancer or a benign thyroid nodule (not recorded which). Some clones in this sample may be carry-over from other donors' samples.

CDR3 residues: CASSLLAQAMNTEAFF. CDR3 bases: TGTGCCAGCAGCTTACTGGCCCAGGCAATGAACACTGAAGCTTTCTTT. V usage is TRBV11-2 and J usage is TRBJ1-1; D gene uncertain. The CDR3 has 16 amino acids. The germline CDR1 and CDR2 sequences are SGHAT and FQNNGV. V dropped 2 bases and J dropped 0 bases, with 13 bases sitting between them.